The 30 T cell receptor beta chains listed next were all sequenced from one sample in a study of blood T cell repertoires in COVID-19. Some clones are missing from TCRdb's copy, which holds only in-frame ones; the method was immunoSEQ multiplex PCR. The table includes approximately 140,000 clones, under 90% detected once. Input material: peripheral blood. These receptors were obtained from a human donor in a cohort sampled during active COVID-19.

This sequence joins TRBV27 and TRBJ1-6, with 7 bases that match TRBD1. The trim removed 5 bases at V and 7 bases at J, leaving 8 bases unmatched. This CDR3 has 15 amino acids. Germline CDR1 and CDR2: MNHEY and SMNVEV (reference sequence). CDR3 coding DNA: TGTGCCAGCAGTCCAAGACAGGGCGGCAATTCACCCCTCCACTTT. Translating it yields CASSPRQGGNSPLHF.

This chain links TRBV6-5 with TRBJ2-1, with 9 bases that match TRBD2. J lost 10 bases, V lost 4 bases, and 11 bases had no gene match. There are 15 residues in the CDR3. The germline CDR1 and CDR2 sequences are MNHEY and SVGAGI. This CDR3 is CASSFLSSGAGEQFF. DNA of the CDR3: TGTGCCAGCAGTTTTCTGTCTAGCGGGGCGGGAGAGCAGTTCTTC.

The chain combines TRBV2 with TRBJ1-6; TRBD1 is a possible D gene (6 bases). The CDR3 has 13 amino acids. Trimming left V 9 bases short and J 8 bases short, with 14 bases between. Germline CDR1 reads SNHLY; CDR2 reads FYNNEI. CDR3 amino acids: CASAAGEHSPLHF. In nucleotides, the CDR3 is TGTGCCAGTGCGGCAGGGGAACATTCACCCCTCCACTTT.

CDR3 sequence (DNA): TGCGCCAGCAGCCAGGACAACCAACCAGGACAGACAAACTATGGCTACACCTTC. It specifies CASSQDNQPGQTNYGYTF. The chain links TRBV4-1 to TRBJ1-2; D perhaps matches TRBD1 (6 bases). V was clipped by 3 bases and J by 2 bases, with 22 bases between them. CDR1 and CDR2 from the germline V gene are MGHRA and YSYEKL. The CDR3 runs 18 residues.

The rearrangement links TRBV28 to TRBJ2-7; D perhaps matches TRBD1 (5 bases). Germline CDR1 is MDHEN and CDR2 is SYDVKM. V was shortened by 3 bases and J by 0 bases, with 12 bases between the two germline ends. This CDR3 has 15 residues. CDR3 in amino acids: CASSFHRRNSYEQYF. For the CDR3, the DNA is TGTGCCAGCAGTTTTCACAGGCGCAACTCCTACGAGCAGTACTTC.

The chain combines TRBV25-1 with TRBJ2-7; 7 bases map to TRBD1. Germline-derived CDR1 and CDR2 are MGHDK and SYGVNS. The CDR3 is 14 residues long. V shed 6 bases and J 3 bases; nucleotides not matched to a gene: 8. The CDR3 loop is CASRGRTGNYEQYF. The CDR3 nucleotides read TGTGCCAGCAGGGGGCGGACAGGTAACTACGAGCAGTACTTC.

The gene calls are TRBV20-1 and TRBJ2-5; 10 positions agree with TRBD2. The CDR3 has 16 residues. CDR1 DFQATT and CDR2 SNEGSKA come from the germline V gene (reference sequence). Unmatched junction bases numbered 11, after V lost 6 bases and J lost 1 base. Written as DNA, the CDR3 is TGCAGTGCGAGTCCTCTAGCGGGGGTATTCCAAGAGACCCAGTACTTC. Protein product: CSASPLAGVFQETQYF.

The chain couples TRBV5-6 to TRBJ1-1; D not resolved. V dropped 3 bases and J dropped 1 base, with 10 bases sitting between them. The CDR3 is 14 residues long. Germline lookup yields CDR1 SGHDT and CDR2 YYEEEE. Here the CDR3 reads CASSSAGGNTEAFF. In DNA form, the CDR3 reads TGTGCCAGCAGCTCTGCAGGAGGGAACACTGAAGCTTTCTTT.

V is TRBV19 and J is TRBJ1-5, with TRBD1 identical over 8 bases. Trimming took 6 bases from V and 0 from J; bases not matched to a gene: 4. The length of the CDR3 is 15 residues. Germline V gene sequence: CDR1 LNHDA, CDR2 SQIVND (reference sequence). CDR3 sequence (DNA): TGTGCCAGTAGGAGACAGGGGAATAGCAATCAGCCCCAGCATTTT. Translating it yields CASRRQGNSNQPQHF. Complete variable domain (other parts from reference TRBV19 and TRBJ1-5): DGGITQSPKYLFRKEGQNVTLSCEQNLNHDAMYWYRQDPGQGLRLIYYSQIVNDFQKGDIAEGYSVSREKKESFPLTVTSAQKNPTAFYLCASRRQGNSNQPQHFGDGTRLSIL.

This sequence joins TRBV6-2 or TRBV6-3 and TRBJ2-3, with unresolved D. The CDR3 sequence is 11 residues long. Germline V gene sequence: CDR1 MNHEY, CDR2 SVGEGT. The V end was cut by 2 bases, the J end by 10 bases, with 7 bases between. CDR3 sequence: CASSYESAQYF. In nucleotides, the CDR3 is TGTGCCAGCAGTTACGAGTCTGCGCAGTATTTT.

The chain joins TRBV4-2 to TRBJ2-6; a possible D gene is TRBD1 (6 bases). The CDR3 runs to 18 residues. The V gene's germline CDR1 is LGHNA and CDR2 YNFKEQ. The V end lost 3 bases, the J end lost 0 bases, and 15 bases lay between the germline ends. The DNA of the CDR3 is TGTGCCAGCAGCCATGGACAGCTCGTTTTCTCTGGGGCCAACGTCCTGACTTTC. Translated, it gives CASSHGQLVFSGANVLTF.

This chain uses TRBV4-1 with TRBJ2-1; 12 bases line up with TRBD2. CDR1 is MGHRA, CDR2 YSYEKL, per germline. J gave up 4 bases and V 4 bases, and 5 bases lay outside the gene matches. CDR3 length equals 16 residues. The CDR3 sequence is CASSPLTSGGYNEQFF. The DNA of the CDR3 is TGCGCCAGCAGCCCCCTGACTAGCGGGGGTTACAATGAGCAGTTCTTC.

In DNA form, the CDR3 reads TGTGCCAGTAGTCTTACCGGGACAGGGTACAATGAGCAGTTCTTC. Protein sequence: CASSLTGTGYNEQFF. The genes are TRBV19 and TRBJ2-1; 9 positions agree with TRBD1. CDR1 is LNHDA and CDR2 is SQIVND in the germline V gene (reference sequence). Trimming at V came to 5 bases and at J to 4 bases, leaving 6 bases not matched to a gene. The CDR3 totals 15 residues.

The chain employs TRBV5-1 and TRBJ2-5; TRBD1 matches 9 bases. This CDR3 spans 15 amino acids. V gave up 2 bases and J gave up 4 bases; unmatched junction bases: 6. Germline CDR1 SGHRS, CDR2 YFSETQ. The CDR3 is CASSFDGTGLETQYF. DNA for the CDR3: TGCGCCAGCAGCTTTGACGGGACAGGGCTAGAGACCCAGTACTTC.

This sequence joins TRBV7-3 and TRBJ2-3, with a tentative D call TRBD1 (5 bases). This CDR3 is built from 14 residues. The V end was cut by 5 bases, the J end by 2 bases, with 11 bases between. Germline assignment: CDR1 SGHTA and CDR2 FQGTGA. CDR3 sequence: CASSPRQPTDTQYF. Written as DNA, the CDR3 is TGTGCCAGCAGCCCACGACAGCCCACAGATACGCAGTATTTT.

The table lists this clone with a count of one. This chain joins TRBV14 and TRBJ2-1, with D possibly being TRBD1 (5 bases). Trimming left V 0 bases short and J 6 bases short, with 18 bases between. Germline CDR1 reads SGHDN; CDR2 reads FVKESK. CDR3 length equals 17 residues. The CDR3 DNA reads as TGTGCCAGCAGCCAAGATCTGACGACAGTGAGTGGCAATGAGCAGTTCTTC. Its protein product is CASSQDLTTVSGNEQFF.

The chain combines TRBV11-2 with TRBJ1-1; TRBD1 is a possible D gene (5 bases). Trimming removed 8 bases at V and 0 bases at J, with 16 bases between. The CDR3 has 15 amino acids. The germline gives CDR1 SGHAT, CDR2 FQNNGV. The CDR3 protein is CASFDEGGVNTEAFF. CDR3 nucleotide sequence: TGTGCCAGCTTTGACGAGGGAGGGGTGAACACTGAAGCTTTCTTT.

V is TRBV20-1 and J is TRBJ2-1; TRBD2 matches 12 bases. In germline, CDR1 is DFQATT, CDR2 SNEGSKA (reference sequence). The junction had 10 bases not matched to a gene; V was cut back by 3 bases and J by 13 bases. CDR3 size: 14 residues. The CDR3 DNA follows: TGCAGTGCTAGTATCCTACTAGCGGGGGGACTCCAGTTCTTC. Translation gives CSASILLAGGLQFF.

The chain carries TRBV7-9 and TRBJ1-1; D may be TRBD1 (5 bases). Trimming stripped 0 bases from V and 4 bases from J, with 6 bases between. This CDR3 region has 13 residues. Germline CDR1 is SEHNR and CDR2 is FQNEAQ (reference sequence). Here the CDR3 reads CASSLAQGTEAFF. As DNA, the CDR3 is TGTGCCAGCAGCTTAGCGCAGGGCACTGAAGCTTTCTTT.

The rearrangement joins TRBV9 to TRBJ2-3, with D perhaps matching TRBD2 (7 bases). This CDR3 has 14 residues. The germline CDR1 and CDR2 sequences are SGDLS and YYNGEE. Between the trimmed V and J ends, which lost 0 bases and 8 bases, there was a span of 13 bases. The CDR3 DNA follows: TGTGCCAGCAGCGTAGGGGGGGGCGTAGGTACGCAGTATTTT. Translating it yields CASSVGGGVGTQYF.

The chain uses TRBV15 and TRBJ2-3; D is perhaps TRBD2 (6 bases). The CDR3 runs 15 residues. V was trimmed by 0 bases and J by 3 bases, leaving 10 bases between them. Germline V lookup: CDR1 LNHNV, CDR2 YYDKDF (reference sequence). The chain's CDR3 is CATSREIAATDTQYF. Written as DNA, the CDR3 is TGTGCCACCAGCAGAGAGATAGCGGCAACAGATACGCAGTATTTT.

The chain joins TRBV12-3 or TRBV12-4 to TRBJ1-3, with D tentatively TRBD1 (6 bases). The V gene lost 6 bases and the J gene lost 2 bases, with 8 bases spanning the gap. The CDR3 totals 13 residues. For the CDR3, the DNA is TGTGCCAGCAGACAGGGCGCTGGAAACACCATATATTTT. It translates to CASRQGAGNTIYF.

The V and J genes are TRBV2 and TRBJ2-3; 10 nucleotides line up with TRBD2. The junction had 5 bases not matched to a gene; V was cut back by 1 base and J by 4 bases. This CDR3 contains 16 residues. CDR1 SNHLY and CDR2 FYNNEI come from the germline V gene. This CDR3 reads CASSEGLAGMSDTQYF. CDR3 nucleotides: TGTGCCAGCAGTGAAGGACTAGCGGGTATGTCAGATACGCAGTATTTT.

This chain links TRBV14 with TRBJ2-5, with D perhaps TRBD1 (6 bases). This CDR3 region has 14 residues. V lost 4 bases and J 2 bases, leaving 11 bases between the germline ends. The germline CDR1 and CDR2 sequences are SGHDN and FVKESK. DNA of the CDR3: TGTGCCAGCAGCCCTGCAACAGGGCAAGAGACCCAGTACTTC. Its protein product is CASSPATGQETQYF.

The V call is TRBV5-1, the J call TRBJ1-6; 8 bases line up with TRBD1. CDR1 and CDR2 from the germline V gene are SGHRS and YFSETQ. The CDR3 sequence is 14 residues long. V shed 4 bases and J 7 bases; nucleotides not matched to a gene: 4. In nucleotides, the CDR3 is TGCGCCAGCAGCGGGGGACAGGCAAATTCACCCCTCCACTTT. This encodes CASSGGQANSPLHF.

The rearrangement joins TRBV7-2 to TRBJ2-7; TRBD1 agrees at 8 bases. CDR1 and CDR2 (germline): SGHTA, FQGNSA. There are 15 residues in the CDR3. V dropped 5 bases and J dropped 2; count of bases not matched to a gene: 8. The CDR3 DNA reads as TGTGCCAGCAGCGCATCGGGACAGGAAGCCTACGAGCAGTACTTC. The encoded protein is CASSASGQEAYEQYF.

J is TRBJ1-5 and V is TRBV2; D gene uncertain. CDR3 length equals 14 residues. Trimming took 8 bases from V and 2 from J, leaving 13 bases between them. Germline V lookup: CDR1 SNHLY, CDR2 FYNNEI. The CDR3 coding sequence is TGTGCCAGCTCCAGAAGAGAGGGCAATCAGCCCCAGCATTTT. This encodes CASSRREGNQPQHF.

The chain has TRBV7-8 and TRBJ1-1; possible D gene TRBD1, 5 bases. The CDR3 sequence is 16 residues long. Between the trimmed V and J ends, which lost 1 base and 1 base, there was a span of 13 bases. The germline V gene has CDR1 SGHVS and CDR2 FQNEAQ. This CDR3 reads CASSLDPFGQNTEAFF. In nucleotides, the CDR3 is TGTGCCAGCAGCTTAGATCCCTTCGGACAGAACACTGAAGCTTTCTTT.

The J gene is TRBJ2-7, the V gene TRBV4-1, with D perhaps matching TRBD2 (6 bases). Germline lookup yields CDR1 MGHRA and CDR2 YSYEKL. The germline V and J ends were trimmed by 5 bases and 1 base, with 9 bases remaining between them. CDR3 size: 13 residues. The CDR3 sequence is CASSIRESYEQYF. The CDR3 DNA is TGCGCCAGCAGCATACGGGAGTCCTACGAGCAGTACTTC.

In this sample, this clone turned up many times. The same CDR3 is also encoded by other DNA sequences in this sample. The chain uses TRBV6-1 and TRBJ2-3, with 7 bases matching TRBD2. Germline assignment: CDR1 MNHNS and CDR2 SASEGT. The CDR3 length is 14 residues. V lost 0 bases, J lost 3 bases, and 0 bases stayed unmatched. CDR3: CASSEASGTDTQYF. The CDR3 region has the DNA TGTGCCAGCAGTGAAGCTAGCGGGACAGATACGCAGTATTTT.